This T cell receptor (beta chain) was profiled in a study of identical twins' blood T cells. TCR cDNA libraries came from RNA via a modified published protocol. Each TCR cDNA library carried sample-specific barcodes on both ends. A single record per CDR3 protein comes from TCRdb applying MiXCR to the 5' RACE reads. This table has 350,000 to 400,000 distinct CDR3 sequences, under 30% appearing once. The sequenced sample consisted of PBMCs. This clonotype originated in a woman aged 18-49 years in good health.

The CDR3 region has the DNA TGTGCCAGCAGTTCTGGGACAGGACTAAATTCACCCCTCCACTTT. Translated: CASSSGTGLNSPLHF. V is TRBV6-6 and J is TRBJ1-6; 8 bases are shared with TRBD1. This CDR3 region has 15 residues. Unmatched junction bases numbered 6, after V lost 4 bases and J lost 7 bases. Germline CDR1 is MNHNY and CDR2 is SVGAGI (reference sequence).